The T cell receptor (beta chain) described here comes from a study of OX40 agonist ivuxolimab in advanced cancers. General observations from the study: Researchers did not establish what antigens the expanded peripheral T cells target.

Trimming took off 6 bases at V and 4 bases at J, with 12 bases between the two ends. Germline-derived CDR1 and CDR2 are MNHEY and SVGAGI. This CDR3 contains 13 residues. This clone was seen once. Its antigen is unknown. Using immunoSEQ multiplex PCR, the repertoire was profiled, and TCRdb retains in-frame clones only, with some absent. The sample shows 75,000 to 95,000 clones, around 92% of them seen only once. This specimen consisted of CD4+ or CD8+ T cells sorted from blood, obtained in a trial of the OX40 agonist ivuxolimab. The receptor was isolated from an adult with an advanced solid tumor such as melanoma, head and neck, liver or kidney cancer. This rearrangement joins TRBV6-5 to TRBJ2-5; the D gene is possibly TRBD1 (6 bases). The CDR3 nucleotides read TGTGCCAGCAGCAAACCAGGGGTAGAGACCCAGTACTTC. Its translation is CASSKPGVETQYF.